The T cell receptor beta chain described here comes from a study of control samples from healthy donors and cancer patients. The method was immunoSEQ multiplex PCR; TCRdb's version includes in-frame clones alone and lacks a portion of them. Of about 96,000 clones in the sample, approximately 93% were seen once. This CDR3 spans 14 amino acids. The ends were cut back, 0 bases at V and 0 bases at J, with 5 bases in the middle. Germline V gives CDR1 LGHNA, CDR2 YNFKEQ. The source material was blood. The source of this sequence is a man aged 18-30 years in good health. This chain links TRBV4-2 with TRBJ1-1, with no clear D. CDR3 in DNA: TGTGCCAGCAGCCAAGACGGGCTGAACACTGAAGCTTTCTTT. Residues: CASSQDGLNTEAFF.